This TCR beta chain is from a study of T-cell memory formation after mild COVID-19 (dated by TCRdb to the early 2020s). As for the study more broadly: Most TCR sequence clusters were specific to one of the two donors. In two donors, T-cell clones that expanded and contracted after mild COVID-19 were followed by sequencing TCRalpha and TCRbeta repertoires longitudinally. Two young, previously healthy adult volunteers made up the cohort, one male and one female.

Comments on this clonotype: Its recognized antigen is unknown. The record has no base qualities; no much larger clone is one base away.

Ficoll-Paque density gradient centrifugation was used to isolate PBMCs. The study at large found these results: Clones contracting from day 15 to 85 had balanced CD4/CD8 phenotypes, while a second wave expanding from day 15 to 37 was biased towards CD4+. Only a couple of mild cases were covered by the study, and larger cohorts that include severe cases with pre-infection samples were considered necessary. Some responding clones were detected in pre-infection memory, suggesting pre-existing cross-reactive memory T cells joined the SARS-CoV-2 response. Contracting CD4+ clones appeared mostly in the CM and EM memory subsets, whereas CD8+ clones were enriched in EMRA. The second-wave clones that peaked on day 37 were not confirmed to be SARS-CoV-2 specific.

The germline V gene (reference sequence) gives CDR1 as DFQATT and CDR2 as SNEGSKA. V loses 1 base at its end and J loses 5 bases; junction bases beyond the gene matches: 20. Its CDR3 holds 20 amino acids, cysteine through phenylalanine. Of all the DNA, just the CDR3 is kept, 60 bases in frame from base 1. Sequencing took place on an Illumina NovaSeq 6000. cDNA libraries for TCRalpha and TCRbeta were prepared by 5'RACE using constant-segment primers, with sample barcodes and unique molecular identifiers added. RNA was extracted from every sample with Trizol reagent. The libraries were amplified in two PCR steps, and the second step added a second sample barcode and Illumina TruSeq adapters. Sequencing of the libraries was done on an Illumina NovaSeq, producing 2 x 150 bp paired-end reads. As for the authors' bioinformatics: With migec v1.2.7, reads were demultiplexed and then collapsed into UMI-guided consensus sequences. With mixcr v2.1.11, UMI consensuses were aligned to TRA and TRB V and J templates and assembled into clonotypes. Clonotypes were classified as expanded or contracted when called significant by both edgeR and NoisET, with noise models trained on biological replicates. For edgeR calls, a false discovery rate-adjusted p below 0.01 and a log2 fold-change threshold of 1 were applied. PCA with hierarchical clustering of max-normalized trajectories of the 1000 most abundant clonotypes was used as exploratory dynamics analysis. Separately sequenced CD4+ and CD8+ repertoires were used to assign a CD4 or CD8 phenotype to each responding clone. TCRdb redid the processing of the public reads, applying fastp at Q25 and MiXCR, and retained in-frame beta chains. Here each entry gathers all rows of one CDR3 protein and keeps the most common genes and DNA. Here the V and J calls rest on TCRdb's processing, not on the authors' analysis. Recorded for this sample are 550,000 to 600,000 distinct CDR3 sequences; approximately 15% of them occurred a single time. About 8.1% of the sample lies in the top ten.

This clonotype originated in an adult woman who had mild COVID-19 (a few samples of this study predate the infection). The sample titles of this study are shuffled in the database, so cell type and time point are left out; the donor was told from shared clones. What was sequenced was PBMCs or a T cell subset sorted from them (not recorded which). The receptor chain draws on TRBV20-1 and TRBJ1-5, and 10 junction bases match TRBD1. The nucleotides are TGCAGTGCTAGAGGTCTCTCCGGGACAGGGGTGTTCAGGGGGTATCAGCCCCAGCATTTT. Protein translation: CSARGLSGTGVFRGYQPQHF.